The 5 T cell receptor beta chains listed next were all sequenced from one sample in a study of cytomegalovirus exposure and HLA in healthy donors. The PCR used 60 Vbeta and 13 Jbeta primers. Sequenced by immunoSEQ multiplex PCR; TCRdb stores in-frame clones only, minus some. Of around 190,000 clones in the sample, less than 80% were seen once. Sample: PBMCs. The receptor source for this set is a woman in her thirties or forties in good health and CMV-seronegative.

This clone was picked up one time. V usage is TRBV28 and J usage is TRBJ1-1; maybe TRBD1 (5 bases). The CDR3 runs 15 residues. Germline V lookup: CDR1 MDHEN, CDR2 SYDVKM. V lost 5 bases to trimming and J lost 5 bases, with 18 bases between them. This CDR3 is CASSPGGVGGTEAFF. The CDR3 region has the DNA TGTGCCAGCAGTCCGGGGGGGGTTGGGGGTACTGAAGCTTTCTTT.

V and J are TRBV11-2 and TRBJ1-4; D gene uncertain. The V end was cut by 5 bases, the J end by 7 bases, with 11 bases between. The V gene's germline CDR1 is SGHAT and CDR2 FQNNGV. The CDR3 is 13 residues long. CDR3 sequence reads: CASSPRLSEKLFF. DNA for the CDR3: TGTGCCAGCAGCCCGAGGTTGAGTGAAAAACTGTTTTTT.

The rearrangement uses TRBV14 and TRBJ2-3, with a tentative D call TRBD1 (5 bases). The germline V gene encodes CDR1 SGHDN and CDR2 FVKESK. V was cut by 6 bases and J by 4 bases, with 11 bases left in between. This CDR3 contains 13 residues. As DNA, the CDR3 is TGTGCCAGCAGTATGCAGGGTGCAGATACGCAGTATTTT. Translated, it gives CASSMQGADTQYF.

This sequence joins TRBV6-1 and TRBJ1-3; D is perhaps TRBD1 (5 bases). Trimming left V 10 bases short and J 2 bases short, with 18 bases between. CDR1 and CDR2 (germline): MNHNS, SASEGT. The CDR3 is 15 amino acids. CDR3 amino acids: CATSSGGNPGNTIYF. The CDR3 DNA reads TGTGCCACCAGCTCTGGGGGGAATCCTGGAAACACCATATATTTT.

This sequence joins TRBV28 and TRBJ1-2, with 7 bases lining up with TRBD1. The junction had 6 bases not matched to a gene; V was cut back by 1 base and J by 4 bases. There are 15 residues in the CDR3. Germline V gene sequence: CDR1 MDHEN, CDR2 SYDVKM. The CDR3 sequence is CASSLSDRLGYGYTF. CDR3 sequence (DNA): TGTGCCAGCAGTTTATCGGACAGGCTGGGCTATGGCTACACCTTC.